Sequencing of this TCR beta chain was carried out in a study of blood T cell repertoires in COVID-19. Using immunoSEQ multiplex PCR, the repertoire was profiled, and TCRdb retains in-frame clones only, with some absent. The sample lists about 29,000 clones, roughly 80% seen once, with about 2% in the top ten. This CDR3 region has 14 residues. The V gene end was trimmed by 2 bases and the J gene end by 6 bases; junction bases not matched to a gene: 3. Germline CDR1 is MDHEN and CDR2 is SYDVKM. The sequence derives from a man aged 80 or over with active or convalescent COVID-19. The sample comprised peripheral blood. The chain uses TRBV28 and TRBJ1-2, with 10 bases that match TRBD1. CDR3 sequence: CASSLRDRGNGYTF. CDR3 DNA: TGTGCCAGCAGTTTAAGGGACAGGGGCAATGGCTACACCTTC.